A selection of T cell receptor beta chains follows, all from one sample in a study of blood T cell repertoires in COVID-19. TCRdb's table, derived via immunoSEQ multiplex PCR, lists solely in-frame clones and lacks some. The sample lists some 220,000 clones; 84% were seen once. Sequencing used peripheral blood. Receptors originate from a woman aged 25 to 45 who had recovered from COVID-19. CDR3s include the opening cysteine and the closing phenylalanine or tryptophan. Each record gives: clone size, V gene, D gene, J gene, CDR3 protein, CDR3 DNA. D genes are given only for firm matches. Where a row states a size, it is once, few, many or the class of an expanded clone; other rows omit it.

clone size: .
V gene: TRBV7-9
D gene: .
J gene: TRBJ2-7
CDR3 protein: CASSSLTLVGTTSPYEQYF
CDR3 DNA: TGTGCCAGCAGCTCCCTTACCCTGGTCGGGACAACTAGTCCCTACGAGCAGTACTTC

clone size: .
V gene: TRBV27
D gene: TRBD1
J gene: TRBJ1-1
CDR3 protein: CASRLDRATEAFF
CDR3 DNA: TGTGCCAGCAGACTCGACAGGGCCACTGAAGCTTTCTTT

clone size: .
V gene: TRBV11-2
D gene: TRBD2
J gene: TRBJ2-5
CDR3 protein: CASSLDWHYSGSGETQYF
CDR3 DNA: TGTGCCAGCAGCTTAGATTGGCATTATAGCGGGAGTGGAGAGACCCAGTACTTC

clone size: .
V gene: TRBV29-1
D gene: TRBD1
J gene: TRBJ1-2
CDR3 protein: CSVSRDRGYGYTF
CDR3 DNA: TGCAGCGTTTCCCGGGACAGGGGATACGGCTACACCTTC

clone size: .
V gene: TRBV14
D gene: .
J gene: TRBJ1-1
CDR3 protein: CASSQGGNTEAFF
CDR3 DNA: TGTGCCAGCAGCCAAGGCGGGAACACTGAAGCTTTCTTT

clone size: .
V gene: TRBV19
D gene: TRBD1
J gene: TRBJ2-7
CDR3 protein: CASRRGQGTYEQYF
CDR3 DNA: TGTGCCAGTAGGCGGGGACAGGGTACCTACGAGCAGTACTTC

clone size: .
V gene: TRBV7-2
D gene: .
J gene: TRBJ1-5
CDR3 protein: CASSLAVSQPQHF
CDR3 DNA: TGTGCCAGCAGCTTAGCAGTCAGTCAGCCCCAGCATTTT

clone size: .
V gene: TRBV10-1
D gene: .
J gene: TRBJ2-7
CDR3 protein: CASSAAGSYEQYF
CDR3 DNA: TGCGCCAGCAGTGCGGCGGGCTCCTACGAGCAGTACTTC

clone size: .
V gene: TRBV19
D gene: .
J gene: TRBJ2-6
CDR3 protein: CASSDFTLSGSSGANVLTF
CDR3 DNA: TGTGCCAGTTCCGACTTCACACTAAGTGGAAGCTCTGGGGCCAACGTCCTGACTTTC

clone size: .
V gene: TRBV2
D gene: .
J gene: TRBJ2-7
CDR3 protein: CASSVDTFYEQYF
CDR3 DNA: TGTGCCAGCAGCGTTGACACTTTCTACGAGCAGTACTTC

clone size: .
V gene: TRBV5-6
D gene: .
J gene: TRBJ2-5
CDR3 protein: CASSLRGGETQYF
CDR3 DNA: TGTGCCAGCAGCTTAAGGGGAGGAGAGACCCAGTACTTC

clone size: .
V gene: TRBV28
D gene: .
J gene: TRBJ2-5
CDR3 protein: CASSLSSGDGETQYF
CDR3 DNA: TGTGCCAGCAGTTTGTCTTCGGGAGACGGGGAGACCCAGTACTTC

clone size: .
V gene: TRBV5-1
D gene: .
J gene: TRBJ2-2
CDR3 protein: CASSFGNIGAGELFF
CDR3 DNA: TGCGCCAGCAGCTTCGGGAATATCGGGGCCGGGGAGCTGTTTTTT

clone size: once
V gene: TRBV27
D gene: .
J gene: TRBJ2-3
CDR3 protein: CASSFVGGMADTQYF
CDR3 DNA: TGTGCCAGCAGTTTTGTCGGCGGGATGGCAGATACGCAGTATTTT

clone size: .
V gene: TRBV7-7
D gene: .
J gene: TRBJ2-5
CDR3 protein: CASGDRAQETQYF
CDR3 DNA: TGTGCTAGCGGAGACAGGGCACAAGAGACCCAGTACTTC

clone size: .
V gene: TRBV5-1
D gene: TRBD1
J gene: TRBJ1-2
CDR3 protein: CASSWTGKGHGYTF
CDR3 DNA: TGCGCCAGCAGCTGGACAGGGAAGGGACATGGCTACACCTTC

clone size: .
V gene: TRBV28
D gene: TRBD2
J gene: TRBJ2-5
CDR3 protein: CASSLVTSGLVYQETQYF
CDR3 DNA: TGTGCCAGCAGTTTAGTTACTAGCGGGCTCGTATACCAAGAGACCCAGTACTTC

clone size: .
V gene: TRBV29-1
D gene: .
J gene: TRBJ2-7
CDR3 protein: CSVEDHGRTGTTSYEQYF
CDR3 DNA: TGCAGCGTTGAAGATCATGGTCGGACCGGGACAACCTCTTACGAGCAGTACTTC

clone size: .
V gene: TRBV2
D gene: TRBD1
J gene: TRBJ2-7
CDR3 protein: CASSEAKQGAMSYEQYF
CDR3 DNA: TGTGCCAGCAGTGAAGCGAAACAGGGGGCAATGTCCTACGAGCAGTACTTC

clone size: .
V gene: TRBV28
D gene: TRBD2
J gene: TRBJ2-1
CDR3 protein: CATAGGRSSYNEQFF
CDR3 DNA: TGTGCCACCGCGGGGGGGAGGAGCTCCTACAATGAGCAGTTCTTC

clone size: .
V gene: TRBV2
D gene: .
J gene: TRBJ2-1
CDR3 protein: CASALRGSSYNEQFF
CDR3 DNA: TGTGCCAGCGCTCTGAGGGGGAGCTCCTACAATGAGCAGTTCTTC

clone size: .
V gene: TRBV7-9
D gene: .
J gene: TRBJ1-2
CDR3 protein: CASGAYGYTF
CDR3 DNA: TGTGCCAGTGGGGCCTATGGCTACACCTTC

clone size: .
V gene: TRBV30
D gene: TRBD1
J gene: TRBJ1-4
CDR3 protein: CAWGGRGLKLFF
CDR3 DNA: TGTGCCTGGGGCGGCAGGGGGCTAAAACTGTTTTTT

clone size: .
V gene: TRBV6-1
D gene: .
J gene: TRBJ1-5
CDR3 protein: CASSDSQPQHF
CDR3 DNA: TGTGCCAGCAGTGATAGTCAGCCCCAGCATTTT